These T cell receptor beta chains were read from a single sample in a study of blood T cell repertoires in COVID-19. TCRdb's table, derived via immunoSEQ multiplex PCR, lists solely in-frame clones and lacks some. This table holds about 370,000 clones, around 92% found once. The specimen was peripheral blood. The receptors come from a woman under 40 with COVID-19, enrolled during active disease. Both conserved end residues are part of each CDR3. Fields, in order: V gene, CDR3 length, clone size, D gene, J gene, CDR3 DNA, CDR3 protein. D genes are given only for firm matches. Part of the rows lack a size; the others show once, few, many or a class for expanded clones.

V gene: TRBV7-2; CDR3 length: 15; clone size: NA; D gene: TRBD2; J gene: TRBJ2-2; CDR3 DNA: TGTGCCAGCAGCGCGGCGGGAGTCGGCACCGGGGAGCTGTTTTTT; CDR3 protein: CASSAAGVGTGELFF
V gene: TRBV3-1/TRBV3-2; CDR3 length: 14; clone size: NA; D gene: TRBD1; J gene: TRBJ1-1; CDR3 DNA: TGTGCCAGCAGCCACGGGACAGACAACACTGAAGCTTTCTTT; CDR3 protein: CASSHGTDNTEAFF
V gene: TRBV9; CDR3 length: 15; clone size: NA; D gene: NA; J gene: TRBJ1-5; CDR3 DNA: TGTGCCAGCAGCGCCTTCCCGGGAAGCAATCAGCCCCAGCATTTT; CDR3 protein: CASSAFPGSNQPQHF
V gene: TRBV21-1; CDR3 length: 14; clone size: NA; D gene: NA; J gene: TRBJ1-5; CDR3 DNA: TGTGCCAGCAGCCGGGGCGGACAGGACGGGCCCCAGCATTTT; CDR3 protein: CASSRGGQDGPQHF
V gene: TRBV24-1; CDR3 length: 14; clone size: NA; D gene: TRBD1; J gene: TRBJ1-5; CDR3 DNA: TGTGCCACCAGCGCCGGGACAGGGCATCAGCCCCAGCATTTT; CDR3 protein: CATSAGTGHQPQHF
V gene: TRBV27; CDR3 length: 14; clone size: medium-sized; D gene: NA; J gene: TRBJ2-1; CDR3 DNA: TGTGCCAGCAGTCGGGGGGCGGGCTACAATGAGCAGTTCTTC; CDR3 protein: CASSRGAGYNEQFF
V gene: TRBV6-5; CDR3 length: 14; clone size: NA; D gene: NA; J gene: TRBJ2-2; CDR3 DNA: TGTGCCAGCAGAAGGGGGTGGGACACCGGGGAGCTGTTTTTT; CDR3 protein: CASRRGWDTGELFF
V gene: TRBV15; CDR3 length: 16; clone size: NA; D gene: TRBD2; J gene: TRBJ2-3; CDR3 DNA: TGTGCCACCAGCAGAGTAAGCGGGGCTACCACAGATACGCAGTATTTT; CDR3 protein: CATSRVSGATTDTQYF
V gene: TRBV7-8; CDR3 length: 16; clone size: NA; D gene: NA; J gene: TRBJ1-1; CDR3 DNA: TGTGCCAGCAGCCCGGGAGGTGGCCCCCAAGGCACTGAAGCTTTCTTT; CDR3 protein: CASSPGGGPQGTEAFF
V gene: TRBV29-1; CDR3 length: 14; clone size: once; D gene: TRBD1; J gene: TRBJ2-5; CDR3 DNA: TGCAGCGTGGCCGCCACAGGGGTCCAAGAGACCCAGTACTTC; CDR3 protein: CSVAATGVQETQYF
V gene: TRBV24-1; CDR3 length: 13; clone size: many; D gene: NA; J gene: TRBJ1-3; CDR3 DNA: TGTGCCACCCCTGTCCCCTCTGGAAACACCATATATTTT; CDR3 protein: CATPVPSGNTIYF
V gene: TRBV3-1/TRBV3-2; CDR3 length: 14; clone size: few; D gene: NA; J gene: TRBJ1-2; CDR3 DNA: TGTGCCAGCAGCCATAACAGGGCTAACTATGGCTACACCTTC; CDR3 protein: CASSHNRANYGYTF
V gene: TRBV6-5; CDR3 length: 14; clone size: once; D gene: TRBD1; J gene: TRBJ1-5; CDR3 DNA: TGTGCCAGCAGCCAGACAGGGGCCCCTCAGCCCCAGCATTTT; CDR3 protein: CASSQTGAPQPQHF
V gene: TRBV5-4; CDR3 length: 17; clone size: NA; D gene: NA; J gene: TRBJ1-1; CDR3 DNA: TGTGCCAGCAGCTTGGGAAATCAAGGGAGTTTGAACACTGAAGCTTTCTTT; CDR3 protein: CASSLGNQGSLNTEAFF
V gene: TRBV7-9; CDR3 length: 14; clone size: NA; D gene: TRBD1; J gene: TRBJ1-4; CDR3 DNA: TGTGCCAGCAGCTTGACAGGGGGAAATGAAAAACTGTTTTTT; CDR3 protein: CASSLTGGNEKLFF
V gene: TRBV7-6; CDR3 length: 15; clone size: once; D gene: TRBD2; J gene: TRBJ2-5; CDR3 DNA: TGTGCCAGCAGCTTAGTGGGGGGGGGCCAAGAGACCCAGTACTTC; CDR3 protein: CASSLVGGGQETQYF
V gene: TRBV5-1; CDR3 length: 12; clone size: NA; D gene: NA; J gene: TRBJ2-3; CDR3 DNA: TGCGCCAGCAGCTTGACAGGGGATACGCAGTATTTT; CDR3 protein: CASSLTGDTQYF
V gene: TRBV6-1; CDR3 length: 14; clone size: NA; D gene: TRBD2; J gene: TRBJ2-5; CDR3 DNA: TGTGCCAGCAGCCCCCGCGGGAGCGGGGAGACCCAGTACTTC; CDR3 protein: CASSPRGSGETQYF
V gene: TRBV9; CDR3 length: 15; clone size: NA; D gene: NA; J gene: TRBJ2-1; CDR3 DNA: TGTGCCAGCAGCGTAGGAGTACTGTCCTACAATGAGCAGTTCTTC; CDR3 protein: CASSVGVLSYNEQFF
V gene: TRBV5-1; CDR3 length: 14; clone size: few; D gene: NA; J gene: TRBJ2-2; CDR3 DNA: TGCGCCAGCAGCCCGATGACAGCTACCGGGGAGCTGTTTTTT; CDR3 protein: CASSPMTATGELFF
V gene: TRBV7-2; CDR3 length: 14; clone size: NA; D gene: TRBD1; J gene: TRBJ2-3; CDR3 DNA: TGTGCCAGCAGCGTCCGGGACAGACCAGATACGCAGTATTTT; CDR3 protein: CASSVRDRPDTQYF
V gene: TRBV2; CDR3 length: 13; clone size: NA; D gene: NA; J gene: TRBJ2-2; CDR3 DNA: TGTGCCAGCAGTGATTCCGGGACCGGGGAGCTGTTTTTT; CDR3 protein: CASSDSGTGELFF
V gene: TRBV19; CDR3 length: 14; clone size: NA; D gene: NA; J gene: TRBJ2-2; CDR3 DNA: TGTGCCAGTAGTATAGAACAGTATACCGGGGAGCTGTTTTTT; CDR3 protein: CASSIEQYTGELFF
V gene: TRBV9; CDR3 length: 19; clone size: NA; D gene: TRBD2; J gene: TRBJ2-2; CDR3 DNA: TGTGCCAGCAGCGTAGGGATGTTGGGGCTAGCGGATTACACCGGGGAGCTGTTTTTT; CDR3 protein: CASSVGMLGLADYTGELFF
V gene: TRBV29-1; CDR3 length: 15; clone size: NA; D gene: TRBD1; J gene: TRBJ1-2; CDR3 DNA: TGCAGCGTTCCTAGGATCGGACAGGGGGACTATGGCTACACCTTC; CDR3 protein: CSVPRIGQGDYGYTF
V gene: TRBV19; CDR3 length: 18; clone size: NA; D gene: TRBD1; J gene: TRBJ1-2; CDR3 DNA: TGTGCCAGTAGTATAGCTGCCGGGACAGGGGGCTCGTGGAGTGGCTACACCTTC; CDR3 protein: CASSIAAGTGGSWSGYTF
V gene: TRBV6-5; CDR3 length: 16; clone size: NA; D gene: NA; J gene: TRBJ1-1; CDR3 DNA: TGTGCCAGCAGTTACTCTGCCAGGGGAGTGAACACTGAAGCTTTCTTT; CDR3 protein: CASSYSARGVNTEAFF